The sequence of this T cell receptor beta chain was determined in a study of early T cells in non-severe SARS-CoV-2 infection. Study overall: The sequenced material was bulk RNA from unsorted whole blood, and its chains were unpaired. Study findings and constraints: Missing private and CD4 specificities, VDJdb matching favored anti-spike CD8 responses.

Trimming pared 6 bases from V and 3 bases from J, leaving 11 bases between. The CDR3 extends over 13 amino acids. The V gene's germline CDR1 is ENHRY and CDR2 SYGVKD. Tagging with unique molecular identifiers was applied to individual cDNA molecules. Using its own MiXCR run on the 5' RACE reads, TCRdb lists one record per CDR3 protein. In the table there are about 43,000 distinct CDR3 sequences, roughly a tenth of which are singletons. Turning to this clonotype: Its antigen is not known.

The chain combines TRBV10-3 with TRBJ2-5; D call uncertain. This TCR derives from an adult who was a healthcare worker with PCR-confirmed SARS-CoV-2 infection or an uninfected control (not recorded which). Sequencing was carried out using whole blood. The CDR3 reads CAIRRSLEETQYF. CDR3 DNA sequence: TGTGCCATCAGGCGGAGCCTAGAAGAGACCCAGTACTTC.